This TCR beta chain was captured in a study of cytomegalovirus exposure and HLA in healthy donors. Study conclusions and caveats: DRB1 had the most TCR associations and HLA-C the fewest, a later analysis found, with rates varying by HLA locus. Per a later analysis, roughly 17,000 TCR beta sequences showed association with HLA alleles at 0.05 false discovery rate. Prior analysis indicated that the majority of TCR beta V segments exhibited productivity approximately 90% or approximately 30% of the time.

These donors, healthy bone marrow donors, were studied. This clone was recorded a few times. Its antigen is as yet unknown. PCR used 60 Vbeta primers and 13 Jbeta primers. Produced via immunoSEQ multiplex PCR; TCRdb's table is partial and in-frame only. The sample lists about 190,000 clones, less than 90% occurring once. The J segment lost 5 bases and the V segment lost 1 base, leaving 2 bases of the junction unmatched. The CDR3 loop spans 15 amino acids. Germline V CDR1 and CDR2: MGHRA, YSYEKL. This TCR derives from a man aged 45 to 65 in good health and CMV-seronegative. Sequencing was performed on PBMCs. This chain joins TRBV4-1 and TRBJ1-4; 9 bases line up with TRBD1. CDR3 nucleotide sequence: TGCGCCAGCAGCCAAGTACAGGGGGCGAATGAAAAACTGTTTTTT. It translates to CASSQVQGANEKLFF.